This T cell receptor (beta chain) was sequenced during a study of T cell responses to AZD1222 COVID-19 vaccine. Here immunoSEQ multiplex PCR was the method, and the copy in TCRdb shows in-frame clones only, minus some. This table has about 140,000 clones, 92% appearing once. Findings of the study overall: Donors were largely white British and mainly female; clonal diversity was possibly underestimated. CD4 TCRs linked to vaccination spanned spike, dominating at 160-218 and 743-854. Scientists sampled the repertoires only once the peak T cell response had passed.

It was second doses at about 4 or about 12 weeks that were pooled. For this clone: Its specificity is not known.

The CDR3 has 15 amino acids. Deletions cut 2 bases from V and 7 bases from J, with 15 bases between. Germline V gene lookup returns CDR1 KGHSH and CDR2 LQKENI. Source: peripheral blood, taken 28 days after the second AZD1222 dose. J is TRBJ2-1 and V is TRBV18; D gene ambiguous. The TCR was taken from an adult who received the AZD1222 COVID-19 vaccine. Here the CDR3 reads CASSPDLESANEQFF. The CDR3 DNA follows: TGTGCCAGCTCACCAGATTTGGAGTCAGCGAATGAGCAGTTCTTC.